Below are 18 T cell receptor beta chains sequenced from a single sample in a study of cytomegalovirus exposure and HLA in healthy donors. The PCR employed 60 Vbeta primers together with 13 Jbeta primers. Profiling relied on immunoSEQ multiplex PCR, and the TCRdb table lists in-frame clones only, not all of them. The table counts 60,000 to 75,000 clones; approximately 1.6% lies in the top ten. Sequencing was carried out using PBMCs. Receptors originate from a woman in her 30s in good health and CMV-seronegative.

This chain links TRBV6-5 with TRBJ2-7; D is perhaps TRBD2 (6 bases). V lost 0 bases, J lost 6 bases, and 9 bases lay in between. The germline CDR1 and CDR2 sequences are MNHEY and SVGAGI. CDR3 length equals 13 residues. CDR3: CASSYSSSGEQYF. The CDR3 DNA reads TGTGCCAGCAGTTACTCGAGTAGCGGCGAGCAGTACTTC.

This rearrangement joins TRBV10-3 to TRBJ2-3; 9 bases fit TRBD1. CDR3 length equals 15 residues. J was trimmed by 2 bases and V by 10 bases; bases with no gene match: 10. Looked up from germline, CDR1 is ENHRY and CDR2 is SYGVKD. The CDR3 nucleotides are TGTGCCACAACTCCGACAGGGGGGCACACAGATACGCAGTATTTT. Translating it yields CATTPTGGHTDTQYF.

This sequence joins TRBV4-1 and TRBJ1-2, with a possible D match to TRBD1 (6 bases). This CDR3 comprises 12 residues. V was clipped by 6 bases and J by 7 bases, with 12 bases between them. Germline V gene data show CDR1 as MGHRA and CDR2 as YSYEKL. DNA for the CDR3: TGCGCCAGCAGACCAGGGGCAGGTGGCTACACCTTC. Translation: CASRPGAGGYTF.

The V gene is TRBV6-5, the J gene TRBJ2-4; D call uncertain. V was pared by 6 bases and J by 8 bases, with 8 bases between. Looked up from germline, CDR1 is MNHEY and CDR2 is SVGAGI. This CDR3 has 11 residues. CDR3 region: CASRDTDIQYF. CDR3 in DNA: TGTGCCAGCAGAGACACGGACATTCAGTACTTC.

CDR3 in DNA: TGTGCCAGCAGTTACTCCCTTGGCAGGGGATTATATGGCTACACCTTC. Translation gives CASSYSLGRGLYGYTF. V and J are TRBV6-5 and TRBJ1-2, with a tentative D call TRBD1 (6 bases). The V and J ends lost 0 bases and 5 bases respectively, with 16 bases between them. The CDR3 is 16 amino acids. Germline CDR1 is MNHEY and CDR2 is SVGAGI.

V is TRBV6-5 and J is TRBJ2-7; TRBD2 matches 11 bases. This CDR3 spans 15 amino acids. CDR1 is MNHEY, CDR2 SVGAGI, per germline. V trimming: 5 bases; J trimming: 1 base; junction bases outside the gene matches: 4. The CDR3 DNA follows: TGTGCCAGCAGTAGGGGGACTAGCGGTTCCTACGAGCAGTACTTC. Amino acids: CASSRGTSGSYEQYF.

The CDR3 sequence is CASSLEASGMNEQYF. DNA of the CDR3: TGCGCCAGCAGCTTGGAGGCTAGCGGGATGAACGAGCAGTACTTC. The chain couples TRBV5-1 to TRBJ2-7, with 9 bases identical to TRBD2. V shed 0 bases and J 5 bases; nucleotides not matched to a gene: 6. Per germline, CDR1 SGHRS and CDR2 YFSETQ. The CDR3 covers 15 residues.

The rearrangement links TRBV7-9 to TRBJ2-2, with 7 bases fitting TRBD2. This CDR3 region has 16 residues. V trimming: 3 bases; J trimming: 0 bases; junction bases outside the gene matches: 4. The germline V gene has CDR1 SEHNR and CDR2 FQNEAQ (reference sequence). The CDR3 bases are TGTGCCAGCAGCTTCACTAGCGCTCCGAACACCGGGGAGCTGTTTTTT. It translates to CASSFTSAPNTGELFF.

V gene TRBV6-5 combines with J gene TRBJ2-1, with D perhaps matching TRBD2 (5 bases). The CDR3 sequence is 14 residues long. V was shortened by 6 bases and J by 0 bases, with 9 bases between the two germline ends. CDR1 and CDR2 from the germline V gene are MNHEY and SVGAGI. CDR3 bases: TGTGCCAGCAGGGATGGGAGCTCCTACAATGAGCAGTTCTTC. It is translated as CASRDGSSYNEQFF.

The chain uses TRBV18 and TRBJ1-5, with D tentatively TRBD1 (5 bases). The CDR3 is 19 residues long. The germline V gene has CDR1 KGHSH and CDR2 LQKENI. V was trimmed by 2 bases and J by 0 bases, leaving 20 bases between them. Here the CDR3 DNA reads TGTGCCAGCTCACCAAGTATGGTCAGGGTCCCGTATAGCAATCAGCCCCAGCATTTT. This gives the protein CASSPSMVRVPYSNQPQHF. Based on the CDR3 plus reference TRBV18 and TRBJ1-5, the full variable domain is NAGVMQNPRHLVRRRGQEARLRCSPMKGHSHVYWYRQLPEEGLKFMVYLQKENIIDESGMPKERFSAEFPKEGPSILRIQQVVRGDSAAYFCASSPSMVRVPYSNQPQHFGDGTRLSIL.

The chain uses TRBV28 and TRBJ1-2, with D possibly matching TRBD1 (6 bases). This CDR3 has 14 amino acids. Deletions cut 6 bases from V and 9 bases from J, with 20 bases between. Germline V gives CDR1 MDHEN, CDR2 SYDVKM. In nucleotides, the CDR3 is TGTGCCAGCAGGCCGGGACAAAGTACGATCAGCTACACCTTC. Encoded protein: CASRPGQSTISYTF.

This rearrangement joins TRBV18 to TRBJ1-1, with unresolved D. CDR1 KGHSH and CDR2 LQKENI come from the germline V gene. The CDR3 sequence is 15 residues long. V shed 0 bases and J shed 6 bases, with 14 bases lying between them. This chain's CDR3 is CASSPPTKEAAEAFF. The DNA of the CDR3 is TGTGCCAGCTCACCACCGACTAAAGAGGCGGCTGAAGCTTTCTTT.

The V call is TRBV4-3, the J call TRBJ1-1, with a weak D call TRBD1 (6 bases). Trimming took off 4 bases at V and 6 bases at J, with 15 bases between the two ends. CDR1 is LGHNA and CDR2 is YSLEER in the germline V gene. This CDR3 is built from 14 residues. For the CDR3, the DNA is TGCGCCAGCAGCCCGGGGGGGGCGAGGGCTGAAGCTTTCTTT. Translated, it gives CASSPGGARAEAFF.

Here the CDR3 DNA reads TGTGCCAGCAGTTACACAGGGGCCGCAACTAATGAAAAACTGTTTTTT. This sequence encodes CASSYTGAATNEKLFF. This rearrangement joins TRBV6-5 to TRBJ1-4, with 7 bases matching TRBD1. The V gene end was trimmed by 2 bases and the J gene end by 0 bases; junction bases not matched to a gene: 3. The CDR3 covers 16 residues. Germline V gene lookup returns CDR1 MNHEY and CDR2 SVGAGI.

This rearrangement joins TRBV18 to TRBJ2-7, with TRBD2 identical over 8 bases. Looked up from germline, CDR1 is KGHSH and CDR2 is LQKENI. The V segment lost 6 bases and the J segment 4 bases; nucleotides outside the gene matches: 14. The CDR3 has 16 amino acids. The CDR3 DNA reads TGTGCCAGCTCCAACCTAGCGGGCGAGGCGGGGTACGAGCAGTACTTC. Translation gives CASSNLAGEAGYEQYF.

The CDR3 region has the DNA TGTGCCAGCAGCGACGGGTTGAGTGGGGCCTTTGAGCAGTACTTC. Its translation is CASSDGLSGAFEQYF. V usage is TRBV6-5 and J usage is TRBJ2-7; perhaps TRBD1 as D (5 bases). The V gene's germline CDR1 is MNHEY and CDR2 SVGAGI. The V and J ends lost 6 bases and 7 bases respectively, with 22 bases between them. The CDR3 is 15 amino acids.

The chain uses TRBV11-2 and TRBJ2-1; 7 bases line up with TRBD2. J lost 5 bases, V lost 0 bases, and 10 bases had no gene match. Looked up from germline, CDR1 is SGHAT and CDR2 is FQNNGV. This CDR3 is built from 17 residues. The CDR3 spells CASSLDGLDQTNNEQFF. CDR3 DNA sequence: TGTGCCAGCAGCTTAGATGGACTAGATCAGACTAACAATGAGCAGTTCTTC.

The chain links TRBV5-1 to TRBJ2-5; 7 bases align to TRBD2. Trimming removed 0 bases from V and 2 bases from J; junction bases left unmatched: 7. CDR1 is SGHRS and CDR2 is YFSETQ in the germline V gene. The CDR3 has 16 residues. CDR3 residues: CASSLERGVAQETQYF. In DNA form, the CDR3 reads TGCGCCAGCAGCTTGGAACGGGGGGTAGCTCAAGAGACCCAGTACTTC.